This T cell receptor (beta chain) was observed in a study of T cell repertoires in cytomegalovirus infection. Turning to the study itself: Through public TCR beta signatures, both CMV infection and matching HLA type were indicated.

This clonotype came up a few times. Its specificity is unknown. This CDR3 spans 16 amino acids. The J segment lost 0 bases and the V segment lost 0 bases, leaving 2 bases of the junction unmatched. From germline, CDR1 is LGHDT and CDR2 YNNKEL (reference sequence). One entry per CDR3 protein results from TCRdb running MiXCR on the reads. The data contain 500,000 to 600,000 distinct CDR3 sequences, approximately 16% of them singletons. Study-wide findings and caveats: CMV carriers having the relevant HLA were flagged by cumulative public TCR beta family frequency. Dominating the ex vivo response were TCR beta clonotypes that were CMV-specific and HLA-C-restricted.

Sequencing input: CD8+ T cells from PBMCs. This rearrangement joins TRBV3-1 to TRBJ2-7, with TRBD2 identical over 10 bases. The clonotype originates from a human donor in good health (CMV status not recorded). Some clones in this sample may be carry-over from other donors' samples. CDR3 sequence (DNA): TGTGCCAGCAGCCAAGAAGGACTAGCGGTCTCCTACGAGCAGTACTTC. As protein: CASSQEGLAVSYEQYF.